Shown below are 25 T cell receptor beta chains from a single sample sequenced in a study of neurological immune-mediated disorders. TCRdb re-called the 5' RACE reads through MiXCR, storing one row per CDR3 protein. The data contain roughly 80,000 distinct CDR3 sequences, roughly 15% of them seen just once; the ten biggest clones take up 15% to 19%. Source material: PBMCs. Source of these receptors: a woman in her thirties or forties in good health.

This clonotype occurred many times. The rearrangement uses TRBV29-1 and TRBJ2-7; D unresolved. Trimming removed 3 bases at V and 5 bases at J, with 20 bases between. This CDR3 comprises 15 residues. Looked up from germline, CDR1 is SQVTM and CDR2 is ANQGSEA. The CDR3 bases are TGCAGCGTTGAGACAAGGCGAAGCTCAAAAGACGAGCAGTACGTC. This codes for CSVETRRSSKDEQYV.

This clonotype was seen many times. This sequence joins TRBV7-2 and TRBJ2-7, with TRBD1 identical over 11 bases. The CDR3 loop spans 13 amino acids. The V gene's germline CDR1 is SGHTA and CDR2 FQGNSA. J was trimmed by 6 bases and V by 3 bases; bases with no gene match: 1. CDR3: CASSLGTGGEQYF. In nucleotides, the CDR3 is TGTGCCAGCAGCTTGGGGACAGGGGGCGAGCAGTACTTC. The entire variable domain, with the rest obtained from reference TRBV7-2 and TRBJ2-7, is as follows: GAGVSQSPSNKVTEKGKDVELRCDPISGHTALYWYRQSLGQGLEFLIYFQGNSAPDKSGLPSDRFSAERTGGSVSTLTIQRTQQEDSAVYLCASSLGTGGEQYFGPGTRLTVT.

This clonotype was detected many times. The CDR3: CASSLTGAAFSGANVLTF. CDR3 coding DNA: TGTGCCAGCAGCTTAACCGGGGCAGCCTTTTCTGGGGCCAACGTCCTGACTTTC. The J gene is TRBJ2-6, the V gene TRBV7-3, with D perhaps TRBD1 or TRBD2 (5 bases each). CDR3 length equals 18 residues. Germline CDR1 is SGHTA and CDR2 is FQGTGA. V shed 0 bases and J shed 1 base, with 13 bases lying between them.

The sample holds a few counts of this clonotype. CDR3 coding DNA: TGTGCCAGCAGCACCCGGGACAACTACGAGCAGTACTTC. Translated, it gives CASSTRDNYEQYF. The chain has TRBV7-9 and TRBJ2-7, with a weak D call TRBD1 (6 bases). CDR3 length: 13 amino acids. Between the trimmed V and J ends, which lost 5 bases and 3 bases, there was a span of 11 bases. Per germline, CDR1 SEHNR and CDR2 FQNEAQ (reference sequence).

The table lists this clonotype with many counts. J is TRBJ2-1 and V is TRBV7-2; 9 bases map to TRBD2. Germline lookup yields CDR1 SGHTA and CDR2 FQGNSA. The V segment lost 5 bases and the J segment 7 bases; nucleotides outside the gene matches: 6. The CDR3 totals 14 residues. For the CDR3, the DNA is TGTGCCAGCAGCCGCGGGGGGGCGGGGAATGAGCAGTTCTTC. This sequence encodes CASSRGGAGNEQFF.

In this sample, this clonotype turned up many times. This chain links TRBV4-3 with TRBJ2-3; D is undetermined. Germline V gene sequence: CDR1 LGHNA, CDR2 YSLEER. This CDR3 comprises 16 residues. Trimming took 4 bases from V and 1 from J, leaving 15 bases between them. Here the CDR3 DNA reads TGCGCCAGCAGCCCGGCGCCCGGAAGTCGCACAGATACGCAGTATTTT. Protein sequence: CASSPAPGSRTDTQYF.

This clonotype was observed a handful of times. The rearrangement joins TRBV5-1 to TRBJ2-1; maybe TRBD1 (6 bases). This CDR3 region has 13 residues. CDR1 SGHRS and CDR2 YFSETQ come from the germline V gene. V shed 5 bases and J shed 7 bases, with 13 bases lying between them. The CDR3 coding sequence is TGCGCCAGCAGTCTCTGGCAGGGGAATGAGCAGTTCTTC. Amino acids: CASSLWQGNEQFF.

At least ten counts were recorded for this clonotype. The chain links TRBV7-8 to TRBJ2-4; D might be TRBD2 (5 bases). CDR1 and CDR2 from the germline V gene are SGHVS and FQNEAQ. V lost 5 bases and J lost 1, with 15 bases in between. The CDR3 runs 16 residues. CDR3 nucleotides: TGTGCCAGCAGCCCCCCTTTGAGGGAGGCCAAAAACATTCAGTACTTC. This gives the protein CASSPPLREAKNIQYF.

This clonotype was observed at least ten times. The V gene is TRBV7-6, the J gene TRBJ1-6; 7 bases map to TRBD1. This CDR3 is built from 15 residues. V lost 4 bases, J lost 5 bases, and 5 bases stayed unmatched. CDR1 SGHVS and CDR2 FNYEAQ come from the germline V gene. CDR3 sequence: CASSSRQGDNSPLHF. CDR3 in DNA: TGTGCCAGCAGCTCCCGGCAGGGGGATAATTCACCCCTCCACTTT.

This clonotype was observed at least ten times. The chain links TRBV6-5 to TRBJ2-2; TRBD1 might be the D (6 bases). Trimming cost V 2 bases and J 4 bases, with 8 bases left between them. The CDR3 contains 14 residues. Germline lookup yields CDR1 MNHEY and CDR2 SVGAGI. CDR3 coding DNA: TGTGCCAGCAGTTACACAGGGCCCACCGGGGAGCTGTTTTTT. Its protein product is CASSYTGPTGELFF.

This clonotype was counted at least ten times. The CDR3 protein is CAISASGGLSDTQYF. The CDR3 DNA reads TGTGCCATCAGTGCCAGCGGGGGGTTATCAGATACGCAGTATTTT. The chain combines TRBV10-3 with TRBJ2-3; 9 nucleotides align to TRBD2. CDR1 is ENHRY and CDR2 is SYGVKD in the germline V gene. The CDR3 is made up of 15 amino acids. After removal of 4 bases from V and 4 bases from J, the junction contained 6 bases not matched to a gene.

This clonotype was seen many times. The chain carries TRBV5-1 and TRBJ2-1; TRBD2 matches at 7 bases. With 3 bases clipped from V and 8 bases from J, the junction kept 11 bases outside the gene matches. Germline V gene data show CDR1 as SGHRS and CDR2 as YFSETQ. The CDR3 has 15 amino acids. The CDR3 loop is CASSSLRPTSDEQFF. The CDR3 DNA reads as TGCGCCAGCAGCTCTCTAAGACCCACTAGCGATGAGCAGTTCTTC.

This clonotype was seen ten or more times. The chain combines TRBV10-3 with TRBJ1-2; D may be TRBD1 (6 bases). Germline CDR1 ENHRY, CDR2 SYGVKD. This CDR3 comprises 13 residues. Between the trimmed V and J ends, which lost 2 bases and 6 bases, there was a span of 10 bases. The CDR3 loop is CAISEEGGHGYTF. As DNA, the CDR3 is TGTGCCATCAGTGAGGAGGGGGGGCATGGCTACACCTTC.

This clonotype has at least ten counts. The V gene is TRBV12-3 or TRBV12-4, the J gene TRBJ1-1, with 7 bases fitting TRBD1. The junction had 6 bases not matched to a gene; V was cut back by 5 bases and J by 3 bases. The CDR3 is 14 residues long. CDR3 region: CASSLGTVYTEAFF. The CDR3 DNA follows: TGTGCCAGCAGTCTCGGGACAGTGTACACTGAAGCTTTCTTT.

In its sample, this clonotype was seen many times. The chain employs TRBV7-9 and TRBJ1-2, with 8 bases fitting TRBD1. V shed 1 base and J 6 bases; nucleotides not matched to a gene: 4. CDR3 length: 14 residues. Germline V gives CDR1 SEHNR, CDR2 FQNEAQ (reference sequence). Written as DNA, the CDR3 is TGTGCCAGCAGCTTAGATCCCAGGGGGCATGGCTACACCTTC. Protein: CASSLDPRGHGYTF.

Worth noting for this clonotype: Since a much larger clone is just one base distant, this may be a read error. V gene TRBV20-1 combines with J gene TRBJ2-1; TRBD2 matches at 7 bases. The germline gives CDR1 DFQATT, CDR2 SNEGSKA (reference sequence). Trimming at V came to 0 bases and at J to 7 bases, leaving 9 bases not matched to a gene. The length of the CDR3 is 15 residues. The CDR3 sequence: CSARDARGCGNEQFF. The CDR3 region has the DNA TGCAGTGCTAGAGATGCGCGGGGGTGCGGTAATGAGCAGTTCTTC.

The table lists this clonotype with many counts. The gene calls are TRBV5-1 and TRBJ2-5, with 9 bases matching TRBD2. J was trimmed by 1 base and V by 1 base; bases with no gene match: 8. The CDR3 length is 17 residues. Germline V gene sequence: CDR1 SGHRS, CDR2 YFSETQ. CDR3 sequence: CASSLSPSGGSQETQYF. The CDR3 DNA reads TGCGCCAGCAGCTTGTCTCCCAGCGGGGGGTCCCAAGAGACCCAGTACTTC.

There are many counts of this clonotype. For the CDR3, the DNA is TGCGCCAGCAGCTTGGGGGTGCCTGATGAGCAGTTCTTC. Protein sequence: CASSLGVPDEQFF. This chain joins TRBV5-1 and TRBJ2-1, with no clear D. V was cut by 0 bases and J by 8 bases, with 9 bases left in between. The CDR3 spans 13 residues. Germline CDR1 and CDR2: SGHRS and YFSETQ.

Details on this clonotype: This may be a read error: a much more frequent sequence differs by one nucleotide. The CDR3 region is CASSYVQGWQPQHF. CDR3 nucleotides: TGTGCCAGCAGTTACGTTCAGGGTTGGCAGCCCCAGCATTTT. J is TRBJ1-5 and V is TRBV6-5, with D tentatively TRBD1 (5 bases). The V and J ends lost 2 bases and 7 bases respectively, with 12 bases between them. The CDR3 has 14 residues. The V gene's germline CDR1 is MNHEY and CDR2 SVGAGI.

J is TRBJ2-7 and V is TRBV18; D unclear. Germline CDR1 reads KGHSH; CDR2 reads LQKENI. V gave up 2 bases and J gave up 1 base, with 9 bases separating them. The CDR3 covers 14 residues. CDR3 DNA: TGTGCCAGCTCACCAACGAGAGATTCCTACGAGCAGTACTTC. Translation: CASSPTRDSYEQYF.

This clonotype was seen many times. This chain uses TRBV11-2 with TRBJ1-2, with D possibly being TRBD1 (5 bases). Germline V gene lookup returns CDR1 SGHAT and CDR2 FQNNGV. The CDR3 consists of 15 residues. Trimming took off 2 bases at V and 4 bases at J, with 14 bases between the two ends. In nucleotides, the CDR3 is TGTGCCAGCAGCTTACCAGAGACGGGGGGCTATGGCTACACCTTC. The encoded protein is CASSLPETGGYGYTF.

This clonotype showed up many times. V gene TRBV3-1 combines with J gene TRBJ2-2, with TRBD2 identical over 11 bases. V was clipped by 3 bases and J by 4 bases; unmatched bases: 10. The CDR3 sequence is 18 residues long. Germline CDR1 reads LGHDT; CDR2 reads YNNKEL (reference sequence). CDR3 protein: CASSHQRLAGWGTGELFF. In DNA, the CDR3 is TGTGCCAGCAGCCACCAGCGACTAGCGGGGTGGGGCACCGGGGAGCTGTTTTTT. Full variable domain (remainder filled in from reference TRBV3-1 and TRBJ2-2): DTAVSQTPKYLVTQMGNDKSIKCEQNLGHDTMYWYKQDSKKFLKIMFSYNNKELIINETVPNRFSPKSPDKAHLNLHINSLELGDSAVYFCASSHQRLAGWGTGELFFGEGSRLTVL.

This clonotype was recorded at least ten times. This rearrangement joins TRBV24-1 to TRBJ1-1; D unresolved. V gave up 5 bases and J gave up 5 bases, with 11 bases separating them. CDR3 length: 13 amino acids. Germline CDR1 is KGHDR and CDR2 is SFDVKD. The CDR3 here is CATSGPTGTEAFF. The CDR3 nucleotides read TGTGCCACCAGTGGTCCCACCGGTACTGAAGCTTTCTTT.

This clonotype was seen at least ten times. V gene TRBV4-3 combines with J gene TRBJ1-5; no definite D call. Germline CDR1 LGHNA, CDR2 YSLEER. V gave up 0 bases and J gave up 4 bases, with 10 bases separating them. The CDR3 is 15 amino acids. CDR3: CASSQEYGINQPQHF. The CDR3 DNA reads TGCGCCAGCAGCCAAGAATACGGAATAAATCAGCCCCAGCATTTT.

This clonotype occurred many times. V is TRBV12-3 or TRBV12-4 and J is TRBJ2-4; weak D call: TRBD1 (6 bases). There are 14 residues in the CDR3. V was trimmed by 5 bases and J by 1 base, leaving 9 bases between them. This CDR3 reads CASSPGQAKNIQYF. In nucleotides, the CDR3 is TGTGCCAGCAGTCCAGGACAGGCCAAAAACATTCAGTACTTC.